What follows are 32 T cell receptor beta chains derived from one specimen sequenced in a study of graft-versus-host responses after intestinal transplantation. The assay was immunoSEQ multiplex PCR, and TCRdb's table has in-frame clones only and misses some. The table has under 95,000 clones, about 85% seen once. These receptors' targets are unknown. This specimen was unstimulated CD4+ T cells sorted from spleen or lymph node cells, taken before transplant. Source of these receptors: a human donor who was the organ donor for an intestinal transplant.

The genes are TRBV11-2 and TRBJ2-5; the match to TRBD2 covers 9 bases. The CDR3 is made up of 17 amino acids. Unmatched junction bases numbered 15, after V lost 5 bases and J lost 5 bases. Germline assignment: CDR1 SGHAT and CDR2 FQNNGV. CDR3 sequence reads: CASSPRILAGSRETQYF. The DNA for the CDR3 is TGTGCCAGCAGCCCCCGAATACTAGCGGGTAGCAGGGAGACCCAGTACTTC.

As concerns this clone: At one of its ends the junction is not consistent with the germline gene, which may arise from a read error. The chain couples TRBV12-5 to TRBJ2-7; 9 nucleotides agree with TRBD1. This CDR3 spans 15 amino acids. Germline V gives CDR1 LGHNT, CDR2 FRNRAP. Here the CDR3 reads CASSFRDRAYYEQYF. CDR3 nucleotide sequence: TGTGCTAGTAGTTTCCGGGACAGGGCCTACTACGAGCAGTACTTC.

The rearrangement uses TRBV6-5 and TRBJ1-2; the match to TRBD1 covers 8 bases. The CDR3 is 15 residues long. The germline gives CDR1 MNHEY, CDR2 SVGAGI. The trim removed 6 bases at V and 1 base at J, leaving 7 bases unmatched. CDR3 sequence (DNA): TGTGCCAGCAGGGGGGACAGGAGGGTTAACTATGGCTACACCTTC. This gives the protein CASRGDRRVNYGYTF.

CDR3 bases: TGTGCCAGCAGTGAACGTCGGACACTGGAAGCTTTCTTT. Protein: CASSERRTLEAFF. This chain uses TRBV6-1 with TRBJ1-1; maybe TRBD1 (5 bases). The CDR3 extends over 13 amino acids. CDR1 is MNHNS and CDR2 is SASEGT in the germline V gene. Trimming left V 2 bases short and J 8 bases short, with 12 bases between.

V gene TRBV28 combines with J gene TRBJ1-1; 9 bases are a match to TRBD1. V shed 1 base, J shed 8 bases, and the junction held 11 bases outside the gene matches. CDR1 and CDR2 (germline): MDHEN, SYDVKM. This CDR3 comprises 16 residues. CDR3 protein: CASSLYPPRDREEAFF. The CDR3 DNA follows: TGTGCCAGCAGTTTATACCCACCCCGGGACAGGGAAGAAGCTTTCTTT.

The chain is built from TRBV28 and TRBJ1-5; 10 bases are shared with TRBD1. Germline V gene data show CDR1 as MDHEN and CDR2 as SYDVKM. The CDR3 extends over 15 amino acids. J gave up 2 bases and V 5 bases, and 3 bases lay outside the gene matches. The CDR3 region has the DNA TGTGCCAGCAGTCCCGGGACAGGGGGCAATCAGCCCCAGCATTTT. Encoded protein: CASSPGTGGNQPQHF.

The rearrangement uses TRBV9 and TRBJ2-3, with D tentatively TRBD1 (5 bases). Deletions cut 9 bases from V and 2 bases from J, with 19 bases between. Germline loops: CDR1 SGDLS, CDR2 YYNGEE. The CDR3 spans 15 residues. The CDR3 loop is CATTRLDSYTDTQYF. In nucleotides, the CDR3 is TGTGCCACCACCCGCCTCGACAGTTACACAGATACGCAGTATTTT.

This clone was picked up one time. The genes are TRBV7-8 and TRBJ1-4, with 9 positions matching TRBD1. This CDR3 has 17 amino acids. With 5 bases clipped from V and 0 bases from J, the junction kept 7 bases outside the gene matches. Germline CDR1 and CDR2: SGHVS and FQNEAQ. CDR3 amino acids: CASSRTTGGATNEKLFF. The CDR3 nucleotides are TGTGCCAGCAGCAGAACGACAGGGGGGGCAACTAATGAAAAACTGTTTTTT.

The V gene is TRBV5-1, the J gene TRBJ2-7; 10 nucleotides align to TRBD1. The CDR3 runs 15 residues. After removal of 4 bases from V and 7 bases from J, the junction contained 11 bases not matched to a gene. The V gene's germline CDR1 is SGHRS and CDR2 YFSETQ. The CDR3 here is CASSRTGTGEEEQYF. The CDR3 DNA reads TGCGCCAGCAGCCGAACCGGGACAGGGGAGGAGGAGCAGTACTTC.

This sequence joins TRBV5-5 and TRBJ2-5; possible D gene TRBD1, 5 bases. Trimming left V 4 bases short and J 3 bases short, with 10 bases between. CDR3 length: 13 amino acids. Germline V gene lookup returns CDR1 SGHKS and CDR2 YYEKEE (reference sequence). CDR3 amino acids: CASSPGSEETQYF. The DNA of the CDR3 is TGTGCCAGCAGCCCAGGGTCGGAAGAGACCCAGTACTTC.

This rearrangement joins TRBV6-1 to TRBJ1-1; the D gene is possibly TRBD1 (5 bases). Trimming took off 4 bases at V and 1 base at J, with 7 bases between the two ends. CDR3 size: 13 residues. In germline, CDR1 is MNHNS, CDR2 SASEGT. The CDR3 reads CASSATGNTEAFF. The CDR3 bases are TGTGCCAGCAGTGCCACAGGGAACACTGAAGCTTTCTTT.

V usage is TRBV11-2 and J usage is TRBJ1-3; D is possibly TRBD1 (5 bases). This CDR3 spans 13 amino acids. CDR1 and CDR2 (germline): SGHAT, FQNNGV. V was pared by 3 bases and J by 9 bases, with 12 bases between. CDR3 region: CASSLMGGSTIYF. CDR3 bases: TGTGCCAGCAGCTTGATGGGGGGGAGCACCATATATTTT.

A few counts support this clone. This sequence joins TRBV6-1 and TRBJ2-3; the match to TRBD1 covers 9 bases. The V and J ends lost 8 bases and 4 bases, in that order; junction bases with no gene match: 7. This CDR3 region has 14 residues. CDR1 and CDR2 (germline): MNHNS, SASEGT. The CDR3 reads CASFITGGPDTQYF. CDR3 in DNA: TGTGCCAGCTTTATAACAGGGGGCCCAGATACGCAGTATTTT.

CDR3 in amino acids: CASSGAGGWTGELFF. The CDR3 nucleotides read TGTGCCAGCAGCGGGGCGGGAGGGTGGACCGGGGAGCTGTTTTTT. The V call is TRBV9, the J call TRBJ2-2; 9 bases map to TRBD2. The CDR3 covers 15 residues. J lost 5 bases, V lost 3 bases, and 5 bases had no gene match. Germline V gene sequence: CDR1 SGDLS, CDR2 YYNGEE.

V usage is TRBV7-8 and J usage is TRBJ2-5, with D maybe TRBD1 (6 bases). CDR1 is SGHVS and CDR2 is FQNEAQ in the germline V gene. This CDR3 is 18 amino acids long. V was shortened by 3 bases and J by 0 bases, with 20 bases between the two germline ends. The CDR3 DNA sequence: TGTGCCAGCAGCTTCCTTCAACCGGGACACACGTACCAAGAGACCCAGTACTTC. This translates into CASSFLQPGHTYQETQYF. Full variable domain (rest looked up from reference TRBV7-8 and TRBJ2-5): GAGVSQSPRYKVAKRGQDVALRCDPISGHVSLFWYQQALGQGPEFLTYFQNEAQLDKSGLPSDRFFAERPEGSVSTLKIQRTQQEDSAVYLCASSFLQPGHTYQETQYFGPGTRLLVL.

J is TRBJ2-1 and V is TRBV28; TRBD2 might be the D (7 bases). The CDR3 length is 13 residues. CDR1 is MDHEN, CDR2 SYDVKM, per germline. The CDR3: CAGGARSYNEQFF. The CDR3 nucleotides read TGTGCAGGGGGGGCCCGCTCCTACAATGAGCAGTTCTTC. Complete variable domain (other parts from reference TRBV28 and TRBJ2-1): DVKVTQSSRYLVKRTGEKVFLECVQDMDHENMFWYRQDPGLGLRLIYFSYDVKMKEKGDIPEGYSVSREKKERFSLILESASTNQTSMYLCAGGARSYNEQFFGPGTRLTVL.

The chain recombines TRBV7-8 with TRBJ1-1; D not resolved. The CDR3 extends over 14 amino acids. Germline V gene sequence: CDR1 SGHVS, CDR2 FQNEAQ. Deletions cut 5 bases from V and 3 bases from J, with 13 bases between. CDR3 region: CASSRPTPYTEAFF. The CDR3 region has the DNA TGTGCCAGCAGCCGTCCTACCCCCTACACTGAAGCTTTCTTT.

This rearrangement joins TRBV28 to TRBJ2-2, with a tentative D call TRBD2 (7 bases). There are 19 residues in the CDR3. Germline assignment: CDR1 MDHEN and CDR2 SYDVKM. V lost 2 bases and J 4 bases, leaving 23 bases between the germline ends. The chain's CDR3 is CASSLSLRGPGRSTGELFF. The CDR3 DNA sequence: TGTGCCAGCAGTTTAAGCTTGCGGGGGCCCGGTCGAAGCACCGGGGAGCTGTTTTTT. Variable domain in full (rest from reference TRBV28 and TRBJ2-2): DVKVTQSSRYLVKRTGEKVFLECVQDMDHENMFWYRQDPGLGLRLIYFSYDVKMKEKGDIPEGYSVSREKKERFSLILESASTNQTSMYLCASSLSLRGPGRSTGELFFGEGSRLTVL.

This clone was counted between two and nine times. The rearrangement uses TRBV6-1 and TRBJ2-7, with TRBD1 as a possible D gene (6 bases). Germline V gives CDR1 MNHNS, CDR2 SASEGT. The V end was cut by 2 bases, the J end by 7 bases, with 15 bases between. The CDR3 consists of 14 residues. CDR3 in amino acids: CASSERPSQGEQYF. The CDR3 DNA reads as TGTGCCAGCAGTGAAAGGCCTAGCCAGGGGGAGCAGTACTTC.

There are a few counts of this clone. The rearrangement links TRBV2 to TRBJ1-2; 10 bases are a match to TRBD1. CDR3 length: 14 amino acids. V was pared by 4 bases and J by 7 bases, with 6 bases of the junction left unmatched. Germline lookup yields CDR1 SNHLY and CDR2 FYNNEI. As DNA, the CDR3 is TGTGCCAGCAGTGGGGAGACAGGGGGCGGTGGCTACACCTTC. Translated, it gives CASSGETGGGGYTF.

The chain employs TRBV30 and TRBJ2-1; possibly TRBD2 for D (5 bases). This CDR3 has 13 residues. Germline lookup yields CDR1 GTSNPN and CDR2 SVGIG (reference sequence). V lost 0 bases and J 6 bases, leaving 9 bases between the germline ends. This CDR3 reads CAWSVRGSNEQFF. The CDR3 bases are TGTGCCTGGAGTGTACGGGGTTCCAATGAGCAGTTCTTC. Full variable domain (outside the CDR3, taken from reference TRBV30 and TRBJ2-1): SQTIHQWPATLVQPVGSPLSLECTVEGTSNPNLYWYRQAAGRGLQLLFYSVGIGQISSEVPQNLSASRPQDRQFILSSKKLLLSDSGFYLCAWSVRGSNEQFFGPGTRLTVL.

This chain connects TRBV2 to TRBJ2-1; possible D gene TRBD2, 6 bases. This CDR3 is 13 amino acids long. The germline gives CDR1 SNHLY, CDR2 FYNNEI. Trimming pared 3 bases from V and 3 bases from J, leaving 6 bases between. Here the CDR3 reads CASSEGGYNEQFF. The CDR3, as DNA: TGTGCCAGCAGTGAGGGGGGCTACAATGAGCAGTTCTTC.

The chain is built from TRBV27 and TRBJ1-6, with D possibly matching TRBD1 (5 bases). The V gene's germline CDR1 is MNHEY and CDR2 SMNVEV (reference sequence). The CDR3 spans 16 residues. The V end was cut by 3 bases, the J end by 3 bases, with 12 bases between. The CDR3 loop is CASSFRRQSYNSPLHF. The CDR3 nucleotides are TGTGCCAGCAGTTTCAGGAGACAGAGCTATAATTCACCCCTCCACTTT.

The chain has TRBV4-2 and TRBJ2-3, with D unclear. Germline assignment: CDR1 LGHNA and CDR2 YNFKEQ. V gave up 2 bases and J gave up 4 bases, with 16 bases separating them. There are 16 residues in the CDR3. The CDR3 loop is CASSQSNPSLADTQYF. CDR3 in DNA: TGTGCCAGCAGCCAATCGAATCCCAGTCTCGCAGATACGCAGTATTTT.

The chain combines TRBV5-6 with TRBJ2-3; 14 bases are shared with TRBD2. The length of the CDR3 is 13 residues. The trim removed 7 bases at V and 6 bases at J, leaving 1 base unmatched. Germline CDR1 and CDR2: SGHDT and YYEEEE. The CDR3 DNA reads as TGTGCCAGCTGGACTAGCGGGAGGGATACGCAGTATTTT. This sequence encodes CASWTSGRDTQYF.

This rearrangement joins TRBV11-3 to TRBJ2-3, with a weak D call TRBD2 (5 bases). Between the trimmed V and J ends, which lost 1 base and 0 bases, there was a span of 5 bases. Germline loops: CDR1 SGHNT, CDR2 YENEEA. This CDR3 is built from 14 residues. In DNA, the CDR3 is TGTGCCAGCAGCTTAGGACTAAGCACAGATACGCAGTATTTT. Translated: CASSLGLSTDTQYF. Supplemented by reference TRBV11-3 and TRBJ2-3, the full variable domain reads EAGVVQSPRYKIIEKKQPVAFWCNPISGHNTLYWYLQNLGQGPELLIRYENEEAVDDSQLPKDRFSAERLKGVDSTLKIQPAELGDSAVYLCASSLGLSTDTQYFGPGTRLTVL.

The genes are TRBV28 and TRBJ1-1; D is perhaps TRBD1 (5 bases). In germline, CDR1 is MDHEN, CDR2 SYDVKM. The CDR3 extends over 16 amino acids. Trimming removed 6 bases at V and 0 bases at J, with 17 bases between. The CDR3 sequence is CASSEAYRDLNTEAFF. The CDR3 nucleotides are TGTGCCAGCAGCGAAGCGTACCGGGACTTGAACACTGAAGCTTTCTTT. Variable domain in full (rest from reference TRBV28 and TRBJ1-1): DVKVTQSSRYLVKRTGEKVFLECVQDMDHENMFWYRQDPGLGLRLIYFSYDVKMKEKGDIPEGYSVSREKKERFSLILESASTNQTSMYLCASSEAYRDLNTEAFFGQGTRLTVV.

The chain carries TRBV19 and TRBJ2-1; 8 bases are a match to TRBD1. From germline, CDR1 is LNHDA and CDR2 SQIVND (reference sequence). The CDR3 covers 15 residues. J gave up 4 bases and V 3 bases, and 5 bases lay outside the gene matches. In DNA, the CDR3 is TGTGCCAGTAGTATTGGACAGGGTACGTACAATGAGCAGTTCTTC. It codes for CASSIGQGTYNEQFF.

The chain links TRBV6-1 to TRBJ2-7, with D unresolved. The V gene lost 6 bases and the J gene lost 0 bases, with 12 bases spanning the gap. This CDR3 is built from 14 residues. The germline gives CDR1 MNHNS, CDR2 SASEGT. DNA for the CDR3: TGTGCCAGCAGAGAACTAACCCACTCCTACGAGCAGTACTTC. Protein product: CASRELTHSYEQYF.

The chain carries TRBV4-2 and TRBJ2-3; weak D call: TRBD2 (6 bases). The CDR3 totals 19 residues. V was shortened by 0 bases and J by 0 bases, with 19 bases between the two germline ends. Germline CDR1 is LGHNA and CDR2 is YNFKEQ. The CDR3 reads CASSQDGVAEQASTDTQYF. CDR3 DNA sequence: TGTGCCAGCAGCCAAGATGGGGTAGCGGAACAAGCTAGCACAGATACGCAGTATTTT.

This clone was seen more than once but under ten times. The chain combines TRBV11-1 with TRBJ1-1; perhaps TRBD1 as D (6 bases). This CDR3 contains 17 residues. CDR1 and CDR2 (germline): SGHAT, FQDESV (reference sequence). Trimming stripped 5 bases from V and 5 bases from J, with 24 bases between. CDR3 nucleotides: TGTGCCAGCAGCCCAACGCTACCCCAGGGGAGGGGTACTGAAGCTTTCTTT. The encoded protein is CASSPTLPQGRGTEAFF.

The chain uses TRBV15 and TRBJ2-2, with a tentative D call TRBD2 (6 bases). CDR1 is LNHNV, CDR2 YYDKDF, per germline (reference sequence). V was clipped by 1 base and J by 5 bases, with 17 bases between them. This CDR3 contains 17 residues. The CDR3 nucleotides read TGTGCCACCAGCAGAGGGGGAGGCACGGGGGTTACCGGGGAGCTGTTTTTT. It translates to CATSRGGGTGVTGELFF.